The rows below give T cell receptor beta chains drawn from one sample of a study of T cell responses to AZD1222 COVID-19 vaccine. The assay was immunoSEQ multiplex PCR, and TCRdb's table has in-frame clones only and misses some. The profile shows over 150,000 clones, around 88% of them singletons. This specimen consisted of peripheral blood, obtained 28 days after the second AZD1222 dose. The receptors were sampled from an adult who received the AZD1222 COVID-19 vaccine. Both conserved end residues are part of each CDR3. Fields, in order: V gene, J gene, D gene, clone size, CDR3 length, CDR3 protein, CDR3 DNA. The D gene is left open where the match is weak. Expanded clones get a size class; other rows say once, few or many, or leave the size out.

TRBV3-1/TRBV3-2	TRBJ2-3	TRBD2	NA	17	CASSQLAGGIYTDTQYF	TGTGCCAGCAGCCAGCTAGCGGGGGGAATATACACAGATACGCAGTATTTT
TRBV6-5	TRBJ2-1	TRBD1	NA	15	CASSYGRGRKDEQFF	TGTGCCAGCAGTTACGGCAGGGGGCGTAAAGATGAGCAGTTCTTC
TRBV18	TRBJ2-3	TRBD1	NA	13	CASRQGSTDTQYF	TGTGCCAGCCGACAGGGAAGTACAGATACGCAGTATTTT
TRBV5-4	TRBJ2-2	NA	NA	14	CASGLTGRGGELFF	TGTGCCAGCGGTCTGACAGGGCGGGGCGGGGAGCTGTTTTTT
TRBV11-2	TRBJ2-7	TRBD1	NA	15	CASSSPGQGMREQYF	TGTGCCAGCAGCTCCCCGGGACAGGGGATGCGGGAGCAGTACTTC
TRBV19	TRBJ2-2	NA	NA	15	CASSISSANTGELFF	TGTGCCAGTAGTATATCTTCCGCGAACACCGGGGAGCTGTTTTTT
TRBV5-8	TRBJ1-3	NA	NA	16	CASSLGDSFSGNTIYF	TGTGCCAGCAGCTTGGGGGACTCCTTCTCTGGAAACACCATATATTTT
TRBV3-1/TRBV3-2	TRBJ2-2	TRBD2	NA	16	CASSLSGGAYTGELFF	TGTGCCAGCAGCCTTAGCGGGGGGGCCTACACCGGGGAGCTGTTTTTT
TRBV15	TRBJ1-2	NA	NA	11	CATSRDSLYTF	TGTGCCACCAGCCGTGATTCACTCTACACCTTC
TRBV19	TRBJ1-2	NA	NA	15	CASSIGTGYNYGYTF	TGTGCCAGTAGTATAGGAACAGGTTATAACTATGGCTACACCTTC
TRBV6-5	TRBJ1-1	NA	few	10	CATRDTEAFF	TGTGCCACCCGGGACACTGAAGCTTTCTTT
TRBV5-4	TRBJ2-7	NA	NA	14	CASSLDSASYEQYF	TGTGCCAGCAGCTTGGATTCTGCGTCCTACGAGCAGTACTTC
TRBV12-5	TRBJ2-1	NA	NA	11	CASTRNNEQFF	TGTGCTAGTACGCGGAACAATGAGCAGTTCTTC
TRBV5-5	TRBJ1-5	TRBD1	NA	14	CASSPGGGGQPQHF	TGTGCCAGCAGCCCTGGGGGAGGGGGCCAGCCCCAGCATTTT
TRBV13	TRBJ2-3	TRBD2	NA	17	CASSLQRGGLSTDTQYF	TGTGCCAGCAGCTTACAGCGGGGGGGCCTTAGCACAGATACGCAGTATTTT
TRBV27	TRBJ2-1	TRBD2	NA	15	CATTIRGGSYNEQFF	TGTGCCACTACTATTCGGGGGGGCTCCTACAATGAGCAGTTCTTC
TRBV7-9	TRBJ1-2	NA	NA	15	CASSEGLGVNYGYTF	TGTGCCAGCAGCGAGGGGCTAGGGGTAAACTATGGCTACACCTTC